These 5 T cell receptor beta chains share one sample of origin, sequenced in a study of T cells and copy number aberrations in small-cell lung cancer. Profiling relied on immunoSEQ multiplex PCR, and the TCRdb table lists in-frame clones only, not all of them. Of about 9,600 clones in the sample, nearly 80% were seen once. The sequenced sample consisted of normal tissue next to the tumor. Every receptor here comes from a man between 60 and 70 years old with small cell lung cancer.

This chain connects TRBV11-2 to TRBJ2-1; 8 bases fit TRBD2. V was pared by 6 bases and J by 13 bases, with 23 bases of the junction left unmatched. This CDR3 has 17 amino acids. CDR1 is SGHAT and CDR2 is FQNNGV in the germline V gene. The CDR3 here is CASSASTLLAAPAGQFF. The DNA of the CDR3 is TGTGCCAGCAGTGCGAGTACATTACTAGCGGCGCCGGCGGGTCAGTTCTTC.

The rearrangement uses TRBV5-1 and TRBJ2-1, with 7 bases aligning to TRBD1. The junction had 4 bases not matched to a gene; V was cut back by 3 bases and J by 4 bases. The CDR3 consists of 14 residues. Germline V gene sequence: CDR1 SGHRS, CDR2 YFSETQ. The CDR3 DNA reads TGCGCCAGCAGCTCGGGACAGAGATACAATGAGCAGTTCTTC. Encoded protein: CASSSGQRYNEQFF.

This clone was seen a single time. The chain carries TRBV19 and TRBJ1-5; D perhaps matches TRBD1 (6 bases). V lost 7 bases and J 4 bases, leaving 17 bases between the germline ends. The CDR3 extends over 15 amino acids. Germline loops: CDR1 LNHDA, CDR2 SQIVND (reference sequence). CDR3 protein: CASTTGRGANQPQHF. The CDR3 DNA reads TGTGCCAGTACCACCGGACGGGGGGCGAATCAGCCCCAGCATTTT. Full variable domain (remainder filled in from reference TRBV19 and TRBJ1-5): DGGITQSPKYLFRKEGQNVTLSCEQNLNHDAMYWYRQDPGQGLRLIYYSQIVNDFQKGDIAEGYSVSREKKESFPLTVTSAQKNPTAFYLCASTTGRGANQPQHFGDGTRLSIL.

The rearrangement uses TRBV13 and TRBJ2-1; D is uncertain. V was shortened by 2 bases and J by 5 bases, with 7 bases between the two germline ends. The CDR3 loop spans 13 amino acids. The V gene's germline CDR1 is PRHDT and CDR2 FYEKMQ (reference sequence). CDR3 residues: CASSLSENNEQFF. The CDR3 DNA reads TGTGCCAGCAGCTTATCCGAGAACAATGAGCAGTTCTTC.

This sequence joins TRBV11-3 and TRBJ2-1, with a possible D match to TRBD2 (7 bases). This CDR3 has 17 residues. The V gene lost 1 base and the J gene lost 4 bases, with 17 bases spanning the gap. Germline lookup yields CDR1 SGHNT and CDR2 YENEEA. The CDR3 spells CASSLGQASGRYNEQFF. The CDR3 coding sequence is TGTGCCAGCAGCTTAGGACAGGCTTCCGGGAGGTACAATGAGCAGTTCTTC.